Shown below are 17 T cell receptor beta chains from a single sample sequenced in a study of early T cells in non-severe SARS-CoV-2 infection. TCRdb used MiXCR to reprocess the 5' RACE reads, holding one entry per CDR3 protein. This sample has 87,000 or so distinct CDR3 sequences, with around 12% found just once. Sequencing was done on a sample of whole blood. Receptors originate from an adult who was a healthcare worker with PCR-confirmed SARS-CoV-2 infection or an uninfected control (not recorded which).

This chain links TRBV11-2 with TRBJ2-2, with D uncertain. CDR1 and CDR2 from the germline V gene are SGHAT and FQNNGV. The V gene lost 3 bases and the J gene lost 0 bases, with 5 bases spanning the gap. This CDR3 comprises 14 residues. CDR3 DNA: TGTGCCAGCAGCTTGACTTCGAACACCGGGGAGCTGTTTTTT. It encodes CASSLTSNTGELFF. Using reference TRBV11-2 and TRBJ2-2 for the parts outside the CDR3, the full variable domain is EAGVAQSPRYKIIEKRQSVAFWCNPISGHATLYWYQQILGQGPKLLIQFQNNGVVDDSQLPKDRFSAERLKGVDSTLKIQPAKLEDSAVYLCASSLTSNTGELFFGEGSRLTVL.

The CDR3 DNA is TGTGCCATCAGTGCAGGGAGGGAGCAGACTGAAGCTTTCTTT. Its protein is CAISAGREQTEAFF. The rearrangement links TRBV10-3 to TRBJ1-1; tentative D call: TRBD1 (5 bases). The CDR3 is 14 residues long. Germline assignment: CDR1 ENHRY and CDR2 SYGVKD. V shed 4 bases and J shed 5 bases, with 14 bases lying between them.

By frequency in the sample, this clonotype is medium-sized. This sequence joins TRBV20-1 and TRBJ2-7; D is undetermined. This CDR3 is 12 amino acids long. CDR1 is DFQATT and CDR2 is SNEGSKA in the germline V gene (reference sequence). The V gene lost 6 bases and the J gene lost 3 bases, with 12 bases spanning the gap. CDR3 sequence (DNA): TGCAGTGCCACCGGCTCAATCTACGAGCAGTACTTC. It yields the protein CSATGSIYEQYF.

V gene TRBV11-2 combines with J gene TRBJ2-7, with D perhaps assigned TRBD1 or TRBD2 (6 bases each). The germline V gene has CDR1 SGHAT and CDR2 FQNNGV. V lost 3 bases and J lost 2, with 14 bases in between. This CDR3 comprises 15 residues. CDR3 loop: CASSFRGGTTYEQYF. CDR3 sequence (DNA): TGTGCCAGCAGCTTTCGTGGGGGGACAACCTACGAGCAGTACTTC.

This sequence joins TRBV20-1 and TRBJ2-7; 7 bases match TRBD1. V gave up 6 bases and J gave up 1 base; unmatched junction bases: 9. CDR3 length: 14 amino acids. CDR1 is DFQATT and CDR2 is SNEGSKA in the germline V gene (reference sequence). CDR3 coding DNA: TGCAGTGCAGAGCCTCCGGGACAGTCCTACGAGCAGTACTTC. It specifies CSAEPPGQSYEQYF.

The CDR3 DNA follows: TGTGCCAGCAGCTTGGCCGGAAAAGGGTACGAGCAGTACTTC. Translated, it gives CASSLAGKGYEQYF. J is TRBJ2-7 and V is TRBV5-4, with unresolved D. V lost 0 bases to trimming and J lost 4 bases, with 11 bases between them. The CDR3 sequence is 14 residues long. The germline gives CDR1 SGHNT, CDR2 YYREEE (reference sequence). Looking up the rest from reference TRBV5-4 and TRBJ2-7 gives the full variable domain: ETGVTQSPTHLIKTRGQQVTLRCSSQSGHNTVSWYQQALGQGPQFIFQYYREEENGRGNFPPRFSGLQFPNYSSELNVNALELDDSALYLCASSLAGKGYEQYFGPGTRLTVT.

This clonotype was found a few times. The rearrangement joins TRBV18 to TRBJ1-6, with 7 bases matching TRBD1. The CDR3 covers 16 residues. Trimming cost V 3 bases and J 9 bases; bases outside gene matches: 11. Germline V CDR1 and CDR2: KGHSH, LQKENI. Here the CDR3 reads CASSPGDRATSSPLHF. CDR3 in DNA: TGTGCCAGCTCACCGGGAGACAGGGCCACTTCTTCACCCCTCCACTTT.

This clonotype was seen more than once but under ten times. The chain is built from TRBV7-2 and TRBJ2-5; D is unclear. V was pared by 5 bases and J by 1 base, with 11 bases between. The CDR3 totals 14 residues. CDR1 is SGHTA and CDR2 is FQGNSA in the germline V gene. CDR3 coding DNA: TGTGCCAGCAGCCCCTTATCGATCCAAGAGACCCAGTACTTC. Translating it yields CASSPLSIQETQYF.

The rearrangement links TRBV20-1 to TRBJ1-5; D is perhaps TRBD1 (5 bases). Germline V CDR1 and CDR2: DFQATT, SNEGSKA (reference sequence). The ends were cut back, 1 base at V and 1 base at J, with 14 bases in the middle. The CDR3 runs 16 residues. The chain's CDR3 is CSARGGRGLSNQPQHF. The CDR3 nucleotides read TGCAGTGCTAGAGGGGGTAGGGGCCTCAGCAATCAGCCCCAGCATTTT.

This clonotype was seen more than once but under ten times. The chain is built from TRBV29-1 and TRBJ2-2; TRBD2 might be the D (5 bases). This CDR3 has 11 amino acids. Per germline, CDR1 SQVTM and CDR2 ANQGSEA. V gave up 7 bases and J gave up 6 bases, with 9 bases separating them. The CDR3, as DNA: TGCAGCGCTAGCTCGGCCGGGGAGCTGTTTTTT. Amino acid sequence: CSASSAGELFF.

V and J are TRBV4-3 and TRBJ2-6, with TRBD2 matching 11 bases. CDR1 and CDR2 from the germline V gene are LGHNA and YSLEER. The CDR3 has 17 amino acids. V shed 5 bases, J shed 0 bases, and the junction held 3 bases outside the gene matches. CDR3 nucleotide sequence: TGCGCCAGCAGCGAACTAGCGGGGGCCTCTGGGGCCAACGTCCTGACTTTC. Translating it yields CASSELAGASGANVLTF.

This clonotype was observed a handful of times. The chain couples TRBV20-1 to TRBJ2-7; 7 bases are a match to TRBD2. The CDR3 spans 12 residues. Germline assignment: CDR1 DFQATT and CDR2 SNEGSKA (reference sequence). Trimming at V came to 4 bases and at J to 2 bases, leaving 2 bases not matched to a gene. The CDR3 nucleotides read TGCAGTGCTAAGCGGGGAACCTACGAGCAGTACTTC. This translates into CSAKRGTYEQYF.

This clonotype was seen a few times. CDR3 coding DNA: TGTGCCAGCAGCTTGGGACTACCTACCGGGGAGCTGTTTTTT. Protein: CASSLGLPTGELFF. This sequence joins TRBV7-9 and TRBJ2-2, with 7 positions matching TRBD2. After removal of 3 bases from V and 5 bases from J, the junction contained 3 bases not matched to a gene. Germline values: CDR1 SEHNR, CDR2 FQNEAQ (reference sequence). There are 14 residues in the CDR3. Looking up the rest from reference TRBV7-9 and TRBJ2-2 gives the full variable domain: DTGVSQNPRHKITKRGQNVTFRCDPISEHNRLYWYRQTLGQGPEFLTYFQNEAQLEKSRLLSDRFSAERPKGSFSTLEIQRTEQGDSAMYLCASSLGLPTGELFFGEGSRLTVL.

This clonotype has only a few counts. V and J are TRBV30 and TRBJ1-2, with 7 bases identical to TRBD1. V was clipped by 3 bases and J by 8 bases; unmatched bases: 6. The CDR3 loop spans 12 amino acids. The V gene's germline CDR1 is GTSNPN and CDR2 SVGIG (reference sequence). The chain's CDR3 is CAWSQGVEGYTF. Here the CDR3 DNA reads TGTGCCTGGAGCCAGGGGGTCGAGGGCTACACCTTC.

This sequence joins TRBV5-5 and TRBJ2-7, with 16 bases fitting TRBD2. Germline assignment: CDR1 SGHKS and CDR2 YYEKEE (reference sequence). The ends lost 3 bases at V and 0 bases at J; junction bases unmatched: 9. The CDR3 has 19 amino acids. CDR3 sequence reads: CASSSEPGLAGGPSYEQYF. The CDR3 DNA follows: TGTGCCAGCAGCTCGGAACCGGGACTAGCGGGAGGGCCCTCCTACGAGCAGTACTTC.

This clonotype was seen more than once but under ten times. This chain links TRBV3-1 with TRBJ2-1; D gene ambiguous. The CDR3 runs to 12 residues. The V and J ends lost 3 bases and 10 bases respectively, with 10 bases between them. Germline CDR1 LGHDT, CDR2 YNNKEL (reference sequence). CDR3 nucleotide sequence: TGTGCCAGCAGCCACCTTGCTGAGGAGCAGTTCTTC. The encoded protein is CASSHLAEEQFF.

This chain joins TRBV3-1 and TRBJ2-1, with 8 bases aligning to TRBD1. CDR1 and CDR2 from the germline V gene are LGHDT and YNNKEL (reference sequence). V dropped 0 bases and J dropped 4; count of bases not matched to a gene: 2. The CDR3 runs 15 residues. CDR3 loop: CASSQDGTGYNEQFF. In DNA form, the CDR3 reads TGTGCCAGCAGCCAAGACGGGACAGGTTACAATGAGCAGTTCTTC.